These 26 T cell receptor beta chains came from one sample sequenced in a study of glioma-infiltrating T cells after dendritic cell vaccination. TCRdb's copy holds only in-frame clones and misses some; the assay was immunoSEQ multiplex PCR. The profile covers about 73,000 clones, with roughly four fifths appearing a single time and 2.1% taken by the ten largest. The specimen comprised blood, sampled before dendritic cell vaccination. The receptors were gathered from a human donor with glioblastoma.

The chain recombines TRBV19 with TRBJ1-1, with D uncertain. This CDR3 is built from 12 residues. Germline CDR1 is LNHDA and CDR2 is SQIVND (reference sequence). V lost 3 bases, J lost 5 bases, and 7 bases lay in between. The CDR3 nucleotides are TGTGCCAGTAGTATTAGCGAAACTGAAGCTTTCTTT. Its protein is CASSISETEAFF.

The rearrangement uses TRBV28 and TRBJ1-2, with 11 bases fitting TRBD1. The germline V gene has CDR1 MDHEN and CDR2 SYDVKM. The CDR3 length is 14 residues. J lost 5 bases, V lost 7 bases, and 6 bases had no gene match. The CDR3, as DNA: TGTGCCAGCAAAACCGGACAGGGGGCTTATGGCTACACCTTC. This translates into CASKTGQGAYGYTF.

J is TRBJ2-7 and V is TRBV10-2, with 9 bases fitting TRBD2. The CDR3 contains 17 residues. V shed 4 bases, J shed 3 bases, and the junction held 13 bases outside the gene matches. Looked up from germline, CDR1 is WSHSY and CDR2 is SAAADI. CDR3 protein: CASSGLAGWGPFYEQYV. The CDR3 nucleotides read TGCGCCAGCAGTGGGCTAGCGGGATGGGGACCTTTCTACGAGCAGTACGTC.

The chain combines TRBV6-5 with TRBJ2-7; TRBD2 aligns across 10 bases. This CDR3 has 16 amino acids. V dropped 3 bases and J dropped 3; count of bases not matched to a gene: 8. Germline V gives CDR1 MNHEY, CDR2 SVGAGI. The CDR3 DNA reads as TGTGCCAGCAGTTATTCCGGGACTAGCGCCGGCTACGAGCAGTACGTC. Translation: CASSYSGTSAGYEQYV.

The chain has TRBV18 and TRBJ2-1, with D possibly TRBD1 on 5 matching bases. The CDR3 runs to 12 residues. The germline gives CDR1 KGHSH, CDR2 LQKENI. V lost 7 bases to trimming and J lost 7 bases, with 11 bases between them. The CDR3 region is CASFIQGNEQFF. The DNA of the CDR3 is TGTGCCAGCTTTATCCAGGGAAATGAGCAGTTCTTC.

CDR3 region: CASSPRPPVRSNEQFF. The CDR3 DNA is TGTGCCAGCAGTCCTCGACCGCCCGTGAGGTCCAATGAGCAGTTCTTC. This chain joins TRBV2 and TRBJ2-1, with D hard to call. Trimming took 5 bases from V and 6 from J, leaving 20 bases between them. Per germline, CDR1 SNHLY and CDR2 FYNNEI. The CDR3 totals 16 residues.

This sequence joins TRBV9 and TRBJ1-2, with D perhaps matching TRBD1 (6 bases). Trimming pared 3 bases from V and 4 bases from J, leaving 16 bases between. This CDR3 contains 15 residues. Germline V CDR1 and CDR2: SGDLS, YYNGEE. The CDR3 nucleotides are TGTGCCAGCAGCGCATATACAGGGAGCGGCTATGGCTACACCTTC. Its translation: CASSAYTGSGYGYTF.

This sequence joins TRBV19 and TRBJ2-3, with a tentative D call TRBD2 (6 bases). V lost 6 bases to trimming and J lost 6 bases, with 16 bases between them. Germline CDR1 reads LNHDA; CDR2 reads SQIVND (reference sequence). The CDR3 is 14 residues long. This CDR3 reads CASSLGQAGDTQYF. CDR3 sequence (DNA): TGTGCCAGTAGCCTAGGGCAGGCGGGGGATACGCAGTATTTT.

This chain connects TRBV11-2 to TRBJ2-7; D gene ambiguous. Trimming took off 1 base at V and 0 bases at J, with 10 bases between the two ends. Germline V gene lookup returns CDR1 SGHAT and CDR2 FQNNGV. This CDR3 is 15 amino acids long. CDR3 amino acids: CASSLALRSSYEQYF. The CDR3 DNA sequence: TGTGCCAGCAGCTTAGCGCTGCGGAGCTCCTACGAGCAGTACTTC.

V gene TRBV18 combines with J gene TRBJ1-5; no firm D call. Germline assignment: CDR1 KGHSH and CDR2 LQKENI. This CDR3 has 15 residues. Trimming left V 0 bases short and J 6 bases short, with 12 bases between. The CDR3 nucleotides are TGTGCCAGCTCACCACCGGGTCGGGATATTCAGCCCCAGCATTTT. As protein: CASSPPGRDIQPQHF.

This chain joins TRBV6-5 and TRBJ2-5; TRBD2 agrees at 11 bases. The CDR3 contains 15 residues. Unmatched junction bases numbered 0, after V lost 0 bases and J lost 3 bases. Looked up from germline, CDR1 is MNHEY and CDR2 is SVGAGI. The CDR3 region has the DNA TGTGCCAGCAGTTACTCTAGCGGGAGGGAAGAGACCCAGTACTTC. Its protein product is CASSYSSGREETQYF.

The chain links TRBV19 to TRBJ1-5; 7 nucleotides line up with TRBD1. Germline V gene sequence: CDR1 LNHDA, CDR2 SQIVND (reference sequence). Germline trimming cut 7 bases from V and 0 bases from J; bases unmatched to any gene: 6. The CDR3 is 15 amino acids. CDR3 amino acids: CASTPGGYSNQPQHF. The CDR3 DNA reads TGTGCCAGTACCCCAGGGGGATATAGCAATCAGCCCCAGCATTTT.

The rearrangement joins TRBV5-1 to TRBJ1-2; TRBD1 agrees at 9 bases. The CDR3 is made up of 15 amino acids. V lost 4 bases, J lost 3 bases, and 7 bases stayed unmatched. Germline loops: CDR1 SGHRS, CDR2 YFSETQ. The DNA of the CDR3 is TGCGCCAGCAGCCCGAAAACAGGGGGCGACTATGGCTACACCTTC. This encodes CASSPKTGGDYGYTF. Supplemented by reference TRBV5-1 and TRBJ1-2, the full variable domain reads KAGVTQTPRYLIKTRGQQVTLSCSPISGHRSVSWYQQTPGQGLQFLFEYFSETQRNKGNFPGRFSGRQFSNSRSEMNVSTLELGDSALYLCASSPKTGGDYGYTFGSGTRLTVV.

The genes are TRBV6-5 and TRBJ2-7; no firm D call. Trimming took off 2 bases at V and 2 bases at J, with 10 bases between the two ends. The germline gives CDR1 MNHEY, CDR2 SVGAGI. The CDR3 contains 14 residues. CDR3 coding DNA: TGTGCCAGCAGTTACAGTTCCGACACCTACGAGCAGTACTTC. It translates to CASSYSSDTYEQYF.

The CDR3 loop is CASSYARDGYTF. In nucleotides, the CDR3 is TGTGCCAGCAGTTACGCCAGGGATGGCTACACCTTC. The chain is built from TRBV6-6 and TRBJ1-2, with a weak D call TRBD1 (5 bases). The V end was cut by 2 bases, the J end by 6 bases, with 7 bases between. Per the germline V gene, CDR1 is MNHNY and CDR2 is SVGAGI (reference sequence). The CDR3 sequence is 12 residues long.

The chain links TRBV18 to TRBJ1-1; possibly TRBD1 for D (5 bases). The CDR3 runs to 15 residues. The V end was cut by 3 bases, the J end by 4 bases, with 15 bases between. Germline values: CDR1 KGHSH, CDR2 LQKENI. CDR3 amino acids: CASSPFDSWGTEAFF. In DNA form, the CDR3 reads TGTGCCAGCTCACCTTTCGACAGCTGGGGCACTGAAGCTTTCTTT.

This chain uses TRBV25-1 with TRBJ1-3, with D possibly TRBD1 on 6 matching bases. Germline CDR1 MGHDK, CDR2 SYGVNS. V lost 3 bases and J 3 bases, leaving 18 bases between the germline ends. This CDR3 spans 17 amino acids. The CDR3, as DNA: TGTGCCAGCAGTGATTCAACAGGGTTTACCTATGGAAACACCATATATTTT. Encoded protein: CASSDSTGFTYGNTIYF.

The chain joins TRBV15 to TRBJ2-7, with D possibly TRBD2 on 6 matching bases. The CDR3 is made up of 17 amino acids. Trimming left V 1 base short and J 0 bases short, with 16 bases between. CDR1 and CDR2 from the germline V gene are LNHNV and YYDKDF (reference sequence). CDR3 amino acids: CATSRGAGQLSSYEQYV. The DNA for the CDR3 is TGTGCCACCAGCAGAGGTGCGGGGCAGTTGAGCTCCTACGAGCAGTACGTC.

This chain joins TRBV7-8 and TRBJ2-2, with D possibly TRBD1 on 7 matching bases. V dropped 1 base and J dropped 7 bases, with 19 bases sitting between them. Germline lookup yields CDR1 SGHVS and CDR2 FQNEAQ. CDR3 length: 17 amino acids. In nucleotides, the CDR3 is TGTGCCAGCAGCTTAGAGGAGGGGGCTTTAACCCACGGGGAGCTGTTTTTT. Amino acids: CASSLEEGALTHGELFF. Using reference TRBV7-8 and TRBJ2-2 for the parts outside the CDR3, the full variable domain is GAGVSQSPRYKVAKRGQDVALRCDPISGHVSLFWYQQALGQGPEFLTYFQNEAQLDKSGLPSDRFFAERPEGSVSTLKIQRTQQEDSAVYLCASSLEEGALTHGELFFGEGSRLTVL.

The chain joins TRBV4-1 to TRBJ1-3; a possible D gene is TRBD1 (5 bases). CDR3 size: 16 residues. In germline, CDR1 is MGHRA, CDR2 YSYEKL. Deletions cut 1 base from V and 0 bases from J, with 10 bases between. The CDR3 DNA follows: TGCGCCAGCAGCCAAGGTAGACAGTACTCTGGAAACACCATATATTTT. Encoded protein: CASSQGRQYSGNTIYF.

The chain links TRBV7-3 to TRBJ1-2, with D maybe TRBD1 (5 bases). Germline assignment: CDR1 SGHTA and CDR2 FQGTGA. The germline V and J ends were trimmed by 2 bases and 6 bases, with 22 bases remaining between them. The CDR3 consists of 17 residues. The CDR3 region has the DNA TGTGCCAGCAGCTTATCGGGTGGGGGTCTGGGAGGGAATGGCTACACCTTC. Protein sequence: CASSLSGGGLGGNGYTF.

The chain joins TRBV28 to TRBJ1-5, with D maybe TRBD1 (5 bases). Germline V gene data show CDR1 as MDHEN and CDR2 as SYDVKM. CDR3 length: 15 residues. The V end was cut by 3 bases, the J end by 1 base, with 10 bases between. This chain's CDR3 is CASSFRGMSNQPQHF. In DNA, the CDR3 is TGTGCCAGCAGTTTTAGGGGTATGAGCAATCAGCCCCAGCATTTT.

The table lists this clone with a count of one. The chain carries TRBV15 and TRBJ2-2; tentative D call: TRBD1 (6 bases). The V and J ends lost 1 base and 4 bases respectively, with 7 bases between them. Germline V gene data show CDR1 as LNHNV and CDR2 as YYDKDF (reference sequence). This CDR3 is built from 14 residues. The DNA of the CDR3 is TGTGCCACCAGCAGAGGGACAGTCACCGGGGAGCTGTTTTTT. It encodes CATSRGTVTGELFF.

The chain is built from TRBV18 and TRBJ2-1; weak D call: TRBD1 (6 bases). V gave up 5 bases and J gave up 5 bases, with 16 bases separating them. The CDR3 spans 15 residues. CDR1 KGHSH and CDR2 LQKENI come from the germline V gene. CDR3 loop: CASSDDRTGDNEQFF. CDR3 in DNA: TGTGCCAGCTCAGATGACAGGACGGGTGACAATGAGCAGTTCTTC.

The genes are TRBV10-1 and TRBJ2-2, with TRBD1 matching 7 bases. V lost 0 bases, J lost 2 bases, and 3 bases stayed unmatched. This CDR3 contains 16 residues. The V gene's germline CDR1 is WNHNN and CDR2 SYGVQD (reference sequence). The CDR3 DNA follows: TGCGCCAGCAGTGAGTCCCGACAGGGAAACACCGGGGAGCTGTTTTTT. It is translated as CASSESRQGNTGELFF.

The genes are TRBV6-6 and TRBJ2-5; weak D call: TRBD1 (6 bases). The J call may be in error: the DNA end matches TRBJ2-7 better. The germline CDR1 and CDR2 sequences are MNHNY and SVGAGI (reference sequence). The CDR3 consists of 15 residues. The CDR3 DNA sequence: TGTGCCAGCAGTTACTCCAACAGGGAGCGCTACGAGCAGTACTTC. Translated: CASSYSNRERYEQYF.